The source of this T cell receptor beta chain is a study of shared clonotypes between healthy human individuals. The sorted-subset replicate PCRs were given about 200 ng DNA, which is tens of thousands of T cell genomes. The data were produced by immunoSEQ multiplex PCR, yet TCRdb's version contains in-frame clones alone and is incomplete. Among some 1.4 million clones listed, roughly 97% were seen once. V shed 5 bases and J 4 bases; nucleotides not matched to a gene: 3. The CDR3 is 15 residues long. Germline values: CDR1 SGHAT, CDR2 FQNNGV. A word on this clone: Other DNA sequences within the sample encode an identical CDR3.

This TCR derives from a man aged 25 to 40 in good health. The sample taken for sequencing was naive CD4+ T cells sorted from blood. Subset here: CD45RA+ positively selected. The chain combines TRBV11-2 with TRBJ2-1, with TRBD2 matching over 12 bases. The CDR3 DNA reads TGTGCCAGCAGCCGGACTAGCGGGACATACAATGAGCAGTTCTTC. Translated: CASSRTSGTYNEQFF.